The clone carrying this TCR beta chain appeared a few times. The record originates from a study of blood T cell repertoires in COVID-19. Across the study: There were acute and convalescent COVID-19 samples, and they came from the United States, Italy and Spain.

Trimming took 5 bases from V and 6 from J; bases not matched to a gene: 8. The V gene's germline CDR1 is SGHTA and CDR2 FQGTGA. The CDR3 is made up of 15 amino acids. In the authors' methods: By means of reference gene primer amplification, nucleated cell counts were estimated. Method: immunoSEQ multiplex PCR; TCRdb's copy keeps in-frame clones and lacks some. D and trimming were read from the DNA, whereas the V and J calls and clone size are those reported in that table. The sample lists 200,000 or so clones, 60% to 80% occurring once. The source is a man aged 55-75 years with active or convalescent COVID-19. The genes are TRBV7-3 and TRBJ2-7; 12 nucleotides align to TRBD2. Sequenced: peripheral blood. CDR3: CASSPGLAGYREQYF. The CDR3 DNA reads as TGTGCCAGCAGCCCCGGACTAGCGGGATATCGCGAGCAGTACTTC.